This TCR beta chain stems from a study of blood T cell repertoires in COVID-19. For the study at large: PBMCs, B-cell-depleted T cells, or T cells provided the cDNA or gDNA that made up the material.

Germline V CDR1 and CDR2: LGHDT, YNNKEL (reference sequence). The CDR3 runs to 12 residues. V shed 3 bases, J shed 10 bases, and the junction held 3 bases outside the gene matches. Participants, about 18 to 90 years old, spanned 24 US areas. In the authors' workflow: Reference gene primers were amplified, and this amplification served to estimate nucleated cell counts. The protocol was immunoSEQ multiplex PCR, while the TCRdb copy is restricted to in-frame clones and leaves out a portion. V and J calls and clone size follow that table, whereas D and trimming were derived from the DNA. This sample has some 220,000 clones, with 86% found just once.

This TCR was sampled from a woman between 45 and 65 years old in a cohort exposed to, infected with or recovered from COVID-19 (not recorded which). The sample comprised PBMCs or T cells enriched from blood (not recorded which). The rearrangement uses TRBV3-1 (or the pseudogene TRBV3-2) and TRBJ2-1; 7 positions agree with TRBD2. CDR3 in amino acids: CASSHFGGEQFF. The CDR3 bases are TGTGCCAGCAGCCATTTCGGGGGGGAGCAGTTCTTC.